This T cell receptor beta chain was found in a study of T cell repertoires in cytomegalovirus infection. Using its own MiXCR run on the reads, TCRdb lists one record per CDR3 protein. This sample has about 110,000 distinct CDR3 sequences, with around 28% found just once. With respect to this clonotype: The antigen is unknown.

The CDR3 has 15 amino acids. The V and J ends lost 5 bases and 4 bases, in that order; junction bases with no gene match: 9. The V and J genes are TRBV12-3 or TRBV12-4 and TRBJ1-2, with TRBD1 identical over 8 bases. Sequencing used CD8+ T cells from cultured PBMCs, obtained from culture after CMV antigen stimulation. This receptor was obtained from a human donor in good health (CMV status not recorded). Some clones in this sample may be carry-over from other donors' samples. CDR3: CASSITGGGGYGYTF. The CDR3 nucleotides are TGTGCCAGCAGTATTACAGGGGGAGGAGGCTATGGCTACACCTTC.